The subject of this entry is one T cell receptor (beta chain). Its antigen is as yet unknown. Sequenced by immunoSEQ multiplex PCR; TCRdb stores in-frame clones only, minus some. The table includes tens of thousands of clones, about four fifths detected once. The data derive from a study of T cell responses to AZD1222 COVID-19 vaccine. Study-wide findings and caveats: The study found vaccine-associated CD4 TCRs spanning spike, dominant at 160-218 and 743-854. Every sample of the repertoires postdated the peak T cell response.

The specimen comprised peripheral blood, sampled 28 days after the second AZD1222 dose. This TCR derives from an adult who received the AZD1222 COVID-19 vaccine.

The CDR3 sequence: CASSIGGQRTNEKLFF. The CDR3 DNA sequence: TGTGCCAGTAGTATAGGGGGACAGAGAACTAATGAAAAACTGTTTTTT. The chain combines TRBV19 with TRBJ1-4, with 7 positions matching TRBD1. CDR1 is LNHDA, CDR2 SQIVND, per germline (reference sequence). The CDR3 covers 16 residues. The J segment lost 1 base and the V segment lost 1 base, leaving 3 bases of the junction unmatched. The entire variable domain, with the rest obtained from reference TRBV19 and TRBJ1-4, is as follows: DGGITQSPKYLFRKEGQNVTLSCEQNLNHDAMYWYRQDPGQGLRLIYYSQIVNDFQKGDIAEGYSVSREKKESFPLTVTSAQKNPTAFYLCASSIGGQRTNEKLFFGSGTQLSVL.